This T cell receptor beta chain was sequenced in a study of shared clonotypes between healthy human individuals. Findings and caveats of the study: Compared with memory subsets, naive subsets generally had larger estimated richness. Rarefaction revealed incomplete sorted-subset sequencing despite large depth.

Measured with immunoSEQ multiplex PCR; TCRdb has only the in-frame clones, and not every one. Of 1,500,000 or so clones detected, approximately 98.5% appear once; the ten largest clones hold around 0.33%. V was shortened by 6 bases and J by 10 bases, with 10 bases between the two germline ends. The germline CDR1 and CDR2 sequences are SGHTA and FQGNSA. The CDR3 totals 11 residues. Concerning this clone: No antigen is known for it.

The V call is TRBV7-2, the J call TRBJ2-1; D is unresolved. The sequence was obtained from a man aged 25 to 40 in good health. Input material: naive CD4+ T cells sorted from blood. Sample subset: CD45RA+ positively selected. CDR3 protein: CASRIRWEQFF. The CDR3, as DNA: TGTGCCAGCAGGATCCGGTGGGAGCAGTTCTTC.